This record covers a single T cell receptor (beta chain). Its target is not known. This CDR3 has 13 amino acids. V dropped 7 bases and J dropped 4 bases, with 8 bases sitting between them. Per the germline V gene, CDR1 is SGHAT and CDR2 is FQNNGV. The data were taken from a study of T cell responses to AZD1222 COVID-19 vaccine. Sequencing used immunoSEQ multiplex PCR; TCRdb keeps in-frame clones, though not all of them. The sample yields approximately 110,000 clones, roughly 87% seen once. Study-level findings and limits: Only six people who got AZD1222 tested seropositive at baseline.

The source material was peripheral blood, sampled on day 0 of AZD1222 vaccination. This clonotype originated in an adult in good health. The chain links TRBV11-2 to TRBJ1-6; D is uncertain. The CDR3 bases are TGTGCCAGCAAGGAACAGTATAATTCACCCCTCCACTTT. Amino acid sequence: CASKEQYNSPLHF.